One and the same sample provided the 32 T cell receptor beta chains below, sequenced in a study of shared clonotypes between healthy human individuals. Sequencing used immunoSEQ multiplex PCR; TCRdb keeps in-frame clones, though not all of them. Altogether some 2.3 million clones are present, just over 90% being singletons, with the ten largest covering 0.39%. Sequencing was carried out using naive CD4+ T cells from PBMCs. Subset here: CD45RA+ positively selected. The receptor source for this set is a man aged 18 to 29 in good health. Some clones in this sample may be carry-over from other donors' samples.

This chain links TRBV4-3 with TRBJ1-2; possibly TRBD1 for D (5 bases). In germline, CDR1 is LGHNA, CDR2 YSLEER. With 0 bases removed from V and 8 bases from J, the gap between germline ends came to 16 bases. The CDR3 extends over 15 amino acids. CDR3: CASSQDGTGRRGYTF. Here the CDR3 DNA reads TGCGCCAGCAGCCAAGATGGGACGGGGAGACGGGGCTACACCTTC.

The gene calls are TRBV4-1 and TRBJ1-5; weak D call: TRBD1 (6 bases). The CDR3 extends over 17 amino acids. Germline V CDR1 and CDR2: MGHRA, YSYEKL. Trimming took off 1 base at V and 7 bases at J, with 20 bases between the two ends. The CDR3 region has the DNA TGCGCCAGCAGCCAAGGCTGGAGATTAGGGGGAGGCCAGCCCCAGCATTTT. Encoded protein: CASSQGWRLGGGQPQHF.

The chain joins TRBV7-9 to TRBJ1-2, with D perhaps TRBD1 (6 bases). V dropped 5 bases and J dropped 13 bases, with 14 bases sitting between them. The CDR3 loop spans 11 amino acids. Germline V gene data show CDR1 as SEHNR and CDR2 as FQNEAQ (reference sequence). The CDR3 sequence: CASSPGGAGTF. CDR3 bases: TGTGCCAGCAGCCCGGGGGGGGCAGGCACCTTC.

The chain uses TRBV9 and TRBJ2-1; no definite D call. This CDR3 comprises 18 residues. CDR1 and CDR2 (germline): SGDLS, YYNGEE. V lost 4 bases, J lost 0 bases, and 20 bases lay in between. In nucleotides, the CDR3 is TGTGCCAGCAGCTATTCAAGGGCTTTCCAATCCTCCTACAATGAGCAGTTCTTC. It codes for CASSYSRAFQSSYNEQFF. Full variable domain (missing parts from reference TRBV9 and TRBJ2-1): DSGVTQTPKHLITATGQRVTLRCSPRSGDLSVYWYQQSLDQGLQFLIQYYNGEERAKGNILERFSAQQFPDLHSELNLSSLELGDSALYFCASSYSRAFQSSYNEQFFGPGTRLTVL.

V usage is TRBV6-1 and J usage is TRBJ2-7; a possible D gene is TRBD2 (6 bases). Germline V gene data show CDR1 as MNHNS and CDR2 as SASEGT. The V and J ends lost 3 bases and 3 bases respectively, with 18 bases between them. This CDR3 has 16 residues. CDR3 residues: CASSDNPWTTSYEQYF. CDR3 sequence (DNA): TGTGCCAGCAGTGATAACCCTTGGACTACCAGCTACGAGCAGTACTTC.

The rearrangement links TRBV18 to TRBJ2-7, with D possibly being TRBD1 (5 bases). The CDR3 has 13 amino acids. The V and J ends lost 6 bases and 3 bases respectively, with 12 bases between them. Germline assignment: CDR1 KGHSH and CDR2 LQKENI. CDR3 loop: CASSGRTSYEQYF. CDR3 in DNA: TGTGCCAGCTCTGGCAGGACAAGCTACGAGCAGTACTTC.

This chain connects TRBV30 to TRBJ2-1, with 9 bases aligning to TRBD2. This CDR3 is 14 amino acids long. The ends lost 2 bases at V and 7 bases at J; junction bases unmatched: 6. Germline CDR1 GTSNPN, CDR2 SVGIG (reference sequence). CDR3 DNA: TGTGCCTGGAGTAGAATAGCGGGAGTTAATGAGCAGTTCTTC. Its translation: CAWSRIAGVNEQFF.

This clone was recorded once. This chain connects TRBV7-2 to TRBJ1-1, with 8 bases matching TRBD1. CDR3 size: 13 residues. V gave up 3 bases and J gave up 8 bases; unmatched junction bases: 5. Germline assignment: CDR1 SGHTA and CDR2 FQGNSA. Written as DNA, the CDR3 is TGTGCCAGCAGCTTCTCAGGGGGCGGAGAAGCTTTCTTT. Residues: CASSFSGGGEAFF.

This clone was counted only a few times. V and J are TRBV25-1 and TRBJ1-5; possible D gene TRBD1, 5 bases. The CDR3 spans 14 residues. Germline lookup yields CDR1 MGHDK and CDR2 SYGVNS. Trimming took 6 bases from V and 3 from J, leaving 12 bases between them. The CDR3 nucleotides read TGTGCCAGCAGCCGGGACGGACTCAATCAGCCCCAGCATTTT. Translating gives CASSRDGLNQPQHF.

A remark on this clone: This specimen includes other DNA sequences encoding the same CDR3. The V and J genes are TRBV7-9 and TRBJ2-5; D might be TRBD2 (5 bases). The CDR3 covers 12 residues. CDR1 and CDR2 from the germline V gene are SEHNR and FQNEAQ (reference sequence). Trimming stripped 2 bases from V and 5 bases from J, with 6 bases between. Here the CDR3 reads CASSLSGETQYF. Written as DNA, the CDR3 is TGTGCCAGCAGCTTATCGGGGGAGACCCAGTACTTC.

CDR3 coding DNA: TGTGCCAGCAGCGTAGTGGCGGGAGGCGGGGGAGATACGCAGTATTTT. It translates to CASSVVAGGGGDTQYF. The chain employs TRBV9 and TRBJ2-3, with 8 bases aligning to TRBD2. The V and J ends lost 0 bases and 5 bases, in that order; junction bases with no gene match: 8. The germline gives CDR1 SGDLS, CDR2 YYNGEE. The CDR3 consists of 16 residues.

The chain has TRBV28 and TRBJ2-2; weak D call: TRBD1 (5 bases). V shed 7 bases and J shed 8 bases, with 17 bases lying between them. The CDR3 covers 14 residues. Germline CDR1 is MDHEN and CDR2 is SYDVKM. The DNA for the CDR3 is TGTGCCAGCAATATGGCAGGGCAAGGAGGGGAGCTGTTTTTT. Protein: CASNMAGQGGELFF.

The J gene is TRBJ2-1, the V gene TRBV7-2; TRBD2 aligns across 11 bases. Unmatched junction bases numbered 4, after V lost 4 bases and J lost 5 bases. The CDR3 covers 15 residues. In germline, CDR1 is SGHTA, CDR2 FQGNSA. DNA of the CDR3: TGTGCCAGCAGCTATTCGGGACTAGCGGACAATGAGCAGTTCTTC. It specifies CASSYSGLADNEQFF.

This chain joins TRBV5-1 and TRBJ2-3, with TRBD2 matching 11 bases. Germline trimming cut 2 bases from V and 4 bases from J; bases unmatched to any gene: 6. The germline CDR1 and CDR2 sequences are SGHRS and YFSETQ. There are 16 residues in the CDR3. The CDR3 spells CASSLPGLAASDTQYF. The CDR3 region has the DNA TGCGCCAGCAGCTTACCGGGACTAGCGGCTTCAGATACGCAGTATTTT.

As for this clone: Different DNA sequences within this sample yield the same CDR3. The chain recombines TRBV9 with TRBJ1-2, with TRBD1 as a possible D gene (6 bases). The germline V gene has CDR1 SGDLS and CDR2 YYNGEE. The CDR3 runs to 13 residues. The V and J ends lost 0 bases and 4 bases respectively, with 7 bases between them. The CDR3 loop reads CASSVEGGYGYTF. The CDR3 bases are TGTGCCAGCAGCGTAGAAGGGGGCTATGGCTACACCTTC.

The chain combines TRBV28 with TRBJ2-7; a weak D match, TRBD1 (6 bases). Looked up from germline, CDR1 is MDHEN and CDR2 is SYDVKM. There are 11 residues in the CDR3. V lost 7 bases and J lost 3, with 7 bases in between. CDR3 nucleotides: TGTGCCAGCAAACAGGGCTACGAGCAGTACTTC. As protein: CASKQGYEQYF.

V and J are TRBV5-1 and TRBJ1-4; D gene ambiguous. The CDR3 extends over 15 amino acids. Trimming cost V 0 bases and J 8 bases, with 14 bases left between them. Germline CDR1 and CDR2: SGHRS and YFSETQ. CDR3 DNA: TGCGCCAGCAGCTTGGGGCCGGTATCGGGAGAAAAACTGTTTTTT. It is translated as CASSLGPVSGEKLFF.

The chain is built from TRBV7-9 and TRBJ1-1; D ambiguous. Trimming took off 5 bases at V and 4 bases at J, with 26 bases between the two ends. The CDR3 sequence is 18 residues long. The germline CDR1 and CDR2 sequences are SEHNR and FQNEAQ (reference sequence). The CDR3 loop is CASSALQEAVKLGTEAFF. In DNA form, the CDR3 reads TGTGCCAGCAGCGCGCTCCAGGAGGCCGTGAAGTTAGGCACTGAAGCTTTCTTT.

The J gene is TRBJ1-2, the V gene TRBV6-6; 9 nucleotides agree with TRBD1. J lost 7 bases, V lost 0 bases, and 9 bases had no gene match. Germline-derived CDR1 and CDR2 are MNHNY and SVGAGI (reference sequence). The CDR3 has 16 amino acids. Written as DNA, the CDR3 is TGTGCCAGCAGTTACTCGTTGACAGGGGGATTAGGTGGCTACACCTTC. Its translation is CASSYSLTGGLGGYTF.

The V and J genes are TRBV28 and TRBJ2-5; 9 bases align to TRBD2. There are 18 residues in the CDR3. CDR1 is MDHEN and CDR2 is SYDVKM in the germline V gene. Losses at the gene ends were 3 bases for V and 2 bases for J; bases not matched to a gene: 13. The CDR3 loop reads CASSFPLGSGSRQETQYF. DNA of the CDR3: TGTGCCAGCAGTTTTCCTCTTGGTAGCGGGAGTAGGCAAGAGACCCAGTACTTC. Looking up the rest from reference TRBV28 and TRBJ2-5 gives the full variable domain: DVKVTQSSRYLVKRTGEKVFLECVQDMDHENMFWYRQDPGLGLRLIYFSYDVKMKEKGDIPEGYSVSREKKERFSLILESASTNQTSMYLCASSFPLGSGSRQETQYFGPGTRLLVL.

The V and J genes are TRBV2 and TRBJ2-7; D is perhaps TRBD2 (5 bases). Between the trimmed V and J ends, which lost 2 bases and 7 bases, there was a span of 12 bases. The CDR3 extends over 13 amino acids. Germline lookup yields CDR1 SNHLY and CDR2 FYNNEI. Here the CDR3 reads CASSEYGPGEQYF. CDR3 coding DNA: TGTGCCAGCAGTGAATACGGCCCGGGAGAGCAGTACTTC.

The chain is built from TRBV10-3 and TRBJ2-7, with TRBD1 matching over 8 bases. The CDR3 totals 17 residues. Per germline, CDR1 ENHRY and CDR2 SYGVKD. J gave up 2 bases and V 3 bases, and 12 bases lay outside the gene matches. The CDR3 region is CAISDRYGGRGPYEQYF. The DNA for the CDR3 is TGTGCCATCAGTGATCGATATGGGGGCAGGGGGCCCTACGAGCAGTACTTC.

The chain recombines TRBV4-2 with TRBJ2-5, with TRBD2 matching over 7 bases. This CDR3 region has 13 residues. V lost 4 bases to trimming and J lost 5 bases; unmatched junction nucleotides: 4. Germline V gives CDR1 LGHNA, CDR2 YNFKEQ. CDR3 sequence reads: CASSPGGEETQYF. Here the CDR3 DNA reads TGTGCCAGCAGCCCTGGGGGGGAGGAGACCCAGTACTTC.

The rearrangement joins TRBV9 to TRBJ2-7, with 9 bases that match TRBD1. This CDR3 is 15 amino acids long. Trimming at V came to 4 bases and at J to 0 bases, leaving 5 bases not matched to a gene. Per the germline V gene, CDR1 is SGDLS and CDR2 is YYNGEE. CDR3 protein: CASSMTGGPSYEQYF. CDR3 DNA sequence: TGTGCCAGCAGCATGACAGGGGGGCCCTCCTACGAGCAGTACTTC.

The chain has TRBV4-2 and TRBJ2-5, with 8 bases lining up with TRBD2. With 0 bases clipped from V and 4 bases from J, the junction kept 4 bases outside the gene matches. Germline-derived CDR1 and CDR2 are LGHNA and YNFKEQ. This CDR3 comprises 15 residues. CDR3 loop: CASSQDAGGAETQYF. CDR3 coding DNA: TGTGCCAGCAGCCAAGATGCGGGGGGCGCAGAGACCCAGTACTTC.

The chain has TRBV5-5 and TRBJ2-7; no clear D. Deletions cut 0 bases from V and 5 bases from J, with 15 bases between. There are 15 residues in the CDR3. Germline V gives CDR1 SGHKS, CDR2 YYEKEE (reference sequence). CDR3 sequence (DNA): TGTGCCAGCAGCTTGGACACCGGATCCACCGACGAGCAGTACTTC. As protein: CASSLDTGSTDEQYF.

In the case of this clone: The identical CDR3 is also encoded by other nucleotide sequences in the sample. This chain joins TRBV5-1 and TRBJ2-7; D might be TRBD1 (5 bases). This CDR3 contains 15 residues. The germline V gene has CDR1 SGHRS and CDR2 YFSETQ. Trimming took 4 bases from V and 0 from J, leaving 14 bases between them. CDR3 nucleotides: TGCGCCAGCAGCGGAACAGGCCTCGCCTCCTACGAGCAGTACTTC. Protein: CASSGTGLASYEQYF.

The chain recombines TRBV19 with TRBJ2-5, with D unresolved. Trimming took off 6 bases at V and 2 bases at J, with 13 bases between the two ends. CDR1 is LNHDA and CDR2 is SQIVND in the germline V gene (reference sequence). The CDR3 loop spans 14 amino acids. The CDR3 loop is CASRTGPSQETQYF. For the CDR3, the DNA is TGTGCCAGTAGGACGGGCCCATCTCAAGAGACCCAGTACTTC.

The chain uses TRBV5-1 and TRBJ2-7; 9 bases line up with TRBD2. From germline, CDR1 is SGHRS and CDR2 YFSETQ. V was pared by 0 bases and J by 0 bases, with 7 bases of the junction left unmatched. The CDR3 extends over 17 amino acids. This CDR3 is CASSLGLAGISSYEQYF. CDR3 sequence (DNA): TGCGCCAGCAGCTTGGGCCTAGCGGGAATCAGCTCCTACGAGCAGTACTTC.

This chain uses TRBV28 with TRBJ2-3; tentative D call: TRBD2 (6 bases). The germline V gene has CDR1 MDHEN and CDR2 SYDVKM. Trimming removed 8 bases from V and 2 bases from J, with 11 bases in between. The CDR3 consists of 13 residues. CDR3 region: CASGLPHTDTQYF. DNA of the CDR3: TGTGCCAGCGGACTACCTCACACAGATACGCAGTATTTT.

J is TRBJ2-3 and V is TRBV30; D not resolved. There are 14 residues in the CDR3. Deletions cut 2 bases from V and 0 bases from J, with 9 bases between. Per germline, CDR1 GTSNPN and CDR2 SVGIG (reference sequence). Here the CDR3 reads CAWSSHVSTDTQYF. The CDR3 DNA is TGTGCCTGGAGTAGTCATGTCAGCACAGATACGCAGTATTTT. The full variable domain, in which reference TRBV30 and TRBJ2-3 provide the parts outside the CDR3, is SQTIHQWPATLVQPVGSPLSLECTVEGTSNPNLYWYRQAAGRGLQLLFYSVGIGQISSEVPQNLSASRPQDRQFILSSKKLLLSDSGFYLCAWSSHVSTDTQYFGPGTRLTVL.

The genes are TRBV11-3 and TRBJ2-3; no clear D. From germline, CDR1 is SGHNT and CDR2 YENEEA. V dropped 3 bases and J dropped 6 bases, with 10 bases sitting between them. This CDR3 is built from 13 residues. The CDR3 spells CASSLRIRDTQYF. CDR3 nucleotides: TGTGCCAGCAGCTTGAGGATCCGGGATACGCAGTATTTT. The full variable domain, with the rest looked up from reference TRBV11-3 and TRBJ2-3, is EAGVVQSPRYKIIEKKQPVAFWCNPISGHNTLYWYLQNLGQGPELLIRYENEEAVDDSQLPKDRFSAERLKGVDSTLKIQPAELGDSAVYLCASSLRIRDTQYFGPGTRLTVL.